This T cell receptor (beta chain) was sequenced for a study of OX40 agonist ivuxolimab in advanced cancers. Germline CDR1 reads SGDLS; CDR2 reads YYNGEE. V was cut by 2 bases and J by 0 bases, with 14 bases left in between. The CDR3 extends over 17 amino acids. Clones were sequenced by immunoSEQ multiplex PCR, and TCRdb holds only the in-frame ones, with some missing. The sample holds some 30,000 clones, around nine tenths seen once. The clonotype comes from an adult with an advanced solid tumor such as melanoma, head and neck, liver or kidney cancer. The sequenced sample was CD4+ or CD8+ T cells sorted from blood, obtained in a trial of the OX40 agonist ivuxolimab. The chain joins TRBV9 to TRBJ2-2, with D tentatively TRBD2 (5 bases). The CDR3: CASSVTPGETNTGELFF. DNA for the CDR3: TGTGCCAGCAGCGTCACACCCGGGGAGACGAACACCGGGGAGCTGTTTTTT.